A selection of T cell receptor beta chains follows, all from one sample in a study of T cells expressing NK-cell markers. One entry per CDR3 protein, without DNA, is what TCRdb gives after re-calling the 5' RACE reads. The specimen's table records approximately 550,000 distinct CDR3 sequences. Sequencing was performed on blood T cells: a sorted CD56 or NKG2C T cell subset, CD4+ or CD8+ T cells, or bulk PBMC T cells (not recorded which). These receptors were taken from a man younger than 35 in good health. Both conserved end residues are part of each CDR3. Each record gives: V gene, J gene, CDR3 protein.

TRBV12-3/TRBV12-4,TRBJ1-5,CASSYFEGARPQHF
TRBV12-3/TRBV12-4,TRBJ2-7,CASNPRGLADEQYF
TRBV7-9,TRBJ2-1,CASSQRDRKYNEQFF
TRBV6-1,TRBJ2-5,CASRQLAAGMAQYF
TRBV7-9,TRBJ2-7,CASSYTEGRPYEQYF
TRBV7-2,TRBJ2-1,CASSTRGTVVDEQFF
TRBV11-2,TRBJ2-5,CASSLEGLGGLETQYF
TRBV7-9,TRBJ2-7,CVSSFWEQGHEQYF
TRBV25-1,TRBJ2-5,CASSDGPETQYF
TRBV7-8,TRBJ2-1,CASSSSGGFYNEQFF
TRBV3-1,TRBJ2-3,CASSQVIQGVTRTDTQYF
TRBV3-1,TRBJ2-1,CASSHGRLEQFF
TRBV6-1,TRBJ2-1,CASSGTSGRAGNEQFF
TRBV4-2,TRBJ2-1,CASSLLAASGVSYNEQFF
TRBV29-1,TRBJ2-3,CSVVGLALTDTQYF
TRBV29-1,TRBJ1-1,CSVSLSRWTEAFF
TRBV20-1,TRBJ2-1,CSASPSNEQFF
TRBV3-1,TRBJ2-3,CASSQDTFADTQYF
TRBV20-1,TRBJ2-7,CSARSPGSQRAPNEQYF
TRBV4-3,TRBJ1-1,CASSQDRMNTEAFF
TRBV29-1,TRBJ2-7,CSVAGLAVYEQYF
TRBV5-1,TRBJ1-3,CASSLDGGLFAGNTIYF
TRBV5-5,TRBJ2-4,CASSFQGARGNIQYF
TRBV20-1,TRBJ2-1,CSARVIAGGYNEQFF
TRBV5-1,TRBJ2-3,CASIGGSSTDTQYF
TRBV20-1,TRBJ1-2,CSARLRDNYGYTF
TRBV7-8,TRBJ2-3,CASSLQRLNTDTQYF
TRBV4-3,TRBJ2-4,CASSQFSQGWQNIQYF
TRBV11-2,TRBJ2-2,CASSFKWSGELFF
TRBV5-1,TRBJ2-3,CASSLRSSTDTQYF
TRBV30,TRBJ1-6,CASNGANSPLHF
TRBV7-9,TRBJ2-2,CASSSTRGTGELFF
TRBV20-1,TRBJ2-7,CSARDPGTSYEQYF
TRBV12-3/TRBV12-4,TRBJ1-2,CASSPGQFPEGYTF
TRBV29-1,TRBJ2-1,CSVSGLPNEQFF
TRBV4-2,TRBJ2-7,CASSHRTSGSHSYEQYF
TRBV7-2,TRBJ2-1,CASTTRGRTRDYNEQFF
TRBV20-1,TRBJ1-1,CSATIWGGAWTEAFF
TRBV5-1,TRBJ2-6,CASRLTGASGANVLTF
TRBV18,TRBJ1-4,CASSPREGEKLFF
TRBV20-1,TRBJ2-5,CSARDVLAGARETQYF
TRBV19,TRBJ2-7,CASSIGLINEQYF
TRBV6-2/TRBV6-3,TRBJ1-5,CASSYGGPSNQPQHF
TRBV20-1,TRBJ2-7,CSGYGGRADEQYF
TRBV12-3/TRBV12-4,TRBJ2-1,CASSQGPWEQFF
TRBV4-2,TRBJ2-7,CASSQGPASSYEQYF
TRBV6-5,TRBJ1-1,CASSVRVSLRNTEAFF